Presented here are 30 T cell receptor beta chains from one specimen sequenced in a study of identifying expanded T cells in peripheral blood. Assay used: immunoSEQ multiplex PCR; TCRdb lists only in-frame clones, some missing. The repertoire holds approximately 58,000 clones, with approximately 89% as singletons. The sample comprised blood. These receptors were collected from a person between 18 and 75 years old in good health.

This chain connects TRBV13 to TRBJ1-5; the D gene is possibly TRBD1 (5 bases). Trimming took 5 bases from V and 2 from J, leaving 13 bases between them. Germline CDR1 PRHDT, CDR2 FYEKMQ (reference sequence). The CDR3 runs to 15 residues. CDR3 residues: CASSARAFGNQPQHF. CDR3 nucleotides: TGTGCCAGCAGCGCCAGGGCGTTTGGCAATCAGCCCCAGCATTTT.

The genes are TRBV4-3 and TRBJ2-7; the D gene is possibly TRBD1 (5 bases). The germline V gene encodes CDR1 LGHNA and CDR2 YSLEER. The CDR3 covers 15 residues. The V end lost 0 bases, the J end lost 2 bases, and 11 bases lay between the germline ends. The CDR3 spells CASSQDSAGTYEQYF. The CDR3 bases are TGCGCCAGCAGCCAAGATTCCGCAGGGACCTACGAGCAGTACTTC.

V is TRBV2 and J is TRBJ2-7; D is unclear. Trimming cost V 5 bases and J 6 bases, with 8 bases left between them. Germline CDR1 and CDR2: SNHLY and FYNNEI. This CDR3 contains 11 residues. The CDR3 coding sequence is TGTGCCAGCAGTCTCGAAGGCGAGCAGTACTTC. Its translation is CASSLEGEQYF.

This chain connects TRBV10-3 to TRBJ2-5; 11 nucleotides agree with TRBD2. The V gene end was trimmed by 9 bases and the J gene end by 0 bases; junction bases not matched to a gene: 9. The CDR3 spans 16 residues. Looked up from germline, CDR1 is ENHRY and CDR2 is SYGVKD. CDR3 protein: CAIPPTSGRNQETQYF. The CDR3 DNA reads TGTGCCATACCACCAACTAGCGGGAGAAACCAAGAGACCCAGTACTTC.

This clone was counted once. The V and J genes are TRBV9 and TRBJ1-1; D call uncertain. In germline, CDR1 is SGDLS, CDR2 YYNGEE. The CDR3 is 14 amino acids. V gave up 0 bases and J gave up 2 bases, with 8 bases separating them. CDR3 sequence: CASSVGSGNTEAFF. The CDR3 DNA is TGTGCCAGCAGCGTAGGTAGTGGAAACACTGAAGCTTTCTTT.

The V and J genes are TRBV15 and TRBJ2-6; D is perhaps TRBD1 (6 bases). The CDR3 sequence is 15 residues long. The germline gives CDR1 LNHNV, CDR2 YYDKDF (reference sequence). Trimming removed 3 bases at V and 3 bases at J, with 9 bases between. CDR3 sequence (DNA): TGTGCCACCAGCAGGAACAGGGTTGGGGCCAACGTCCTGACTTTC. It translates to CATSRNRVGANVLTF.

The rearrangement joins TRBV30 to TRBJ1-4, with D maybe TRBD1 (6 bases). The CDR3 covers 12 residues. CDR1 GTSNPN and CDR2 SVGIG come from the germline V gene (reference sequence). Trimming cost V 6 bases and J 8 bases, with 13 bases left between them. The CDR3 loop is CACRGAREKLFF. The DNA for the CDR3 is TGTGCCTGCCGGGGGGCGCGGGAAAAACTGTTTTTT. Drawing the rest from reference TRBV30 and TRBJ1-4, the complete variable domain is SQTIHQWPATLVQPVGSPLSLECTVEGTSNPNLYWYRQAAGRGLQLLFYSVGIGQISSEVPQNLSASRPQDRQFILSSKKLLLSDSGFYLCACRGAREKLFFGSGTQLSVL.

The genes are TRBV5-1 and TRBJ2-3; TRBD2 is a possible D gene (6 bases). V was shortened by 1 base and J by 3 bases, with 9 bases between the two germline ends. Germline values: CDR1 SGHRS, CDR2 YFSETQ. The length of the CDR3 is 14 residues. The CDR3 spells CASSLSRGTDTQYF. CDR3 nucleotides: TGCGCCAGCAGCTTGTCCCGGGGGACAGATACGCAGTATTTT.

This CDR3 is CASSTSGRAVDTQYF. CDR3 coding DNA: TGTGCCAGCAGCACTAGCGGGAGGGCCGTAGATACGCAGTATTTT. The chain uses TRBV7-6 and TRBJ2-3; 13 bases are shared with TRBD2. The CDR3 covers 15 residues. The germline V gene encodes CDR1 SGHVS and CDR2 FNYEAQ. V shed 5 bases, J shed 5 bases, and the junction held 4 bases outside the gene matches.

CDR3 coding DNA: TGCGCCAGCAGCCCGAGCGGGAGGTCCTACGAGCAGTACTTC. Translating gives CASSPSGRSYEQYF. This rearrangement joins TRBV4-3 to TRBJ2-7; TRBD2 matches 9 bases. This CDR3 spans 14 amino acids. From germline, CDR1 is LGHNA and CDR2 YSLEER. With 4 bases clipped from V and 1 base from J, the junction kept 2 bases outside the gene matches.

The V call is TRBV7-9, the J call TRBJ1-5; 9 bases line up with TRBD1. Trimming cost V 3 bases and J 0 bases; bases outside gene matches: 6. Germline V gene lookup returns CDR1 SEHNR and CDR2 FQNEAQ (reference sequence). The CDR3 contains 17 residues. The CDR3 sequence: CASSLDRGPYSNQPQHF. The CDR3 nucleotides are TGTGCCAGCAGCTTGGACAGGGGACCCTATAGCAATCAGCCCCAGCATTTT. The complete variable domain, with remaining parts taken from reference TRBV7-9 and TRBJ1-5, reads DTGVSQNPRHKITKRGQNVTFRCDPISEHNRLYWYRQTLGQGPEFLTYFQNEAQLEKSRLLSDRFSAERPKGSFSTLEIQRTEQGDSAMYLCASSLDRGPYSNQPQHFGDGTRLSIL.

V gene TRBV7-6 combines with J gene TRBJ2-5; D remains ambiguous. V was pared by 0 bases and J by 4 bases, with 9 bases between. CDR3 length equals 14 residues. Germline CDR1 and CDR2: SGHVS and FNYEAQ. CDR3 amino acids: CASSLAGSRETQYF. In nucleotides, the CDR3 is TGTGCCAGCAGCTTAGCGGGGTCCAGAGAGACCCAGTACTTC. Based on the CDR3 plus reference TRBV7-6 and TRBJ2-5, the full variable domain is GAGVSQSPRYKVTKRGQDVALRCDPISGHVSLYWYRQALGQGPEFLTYFNYEAQQDKSGLPNDRFSAERPEGSISTLTIQRTEQRDSAMYRCASSLAGSRETQYFGPGTRLLVL.

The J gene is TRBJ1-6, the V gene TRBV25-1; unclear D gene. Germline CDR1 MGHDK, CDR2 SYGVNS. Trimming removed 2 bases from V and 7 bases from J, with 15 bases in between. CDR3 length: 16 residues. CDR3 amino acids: CASSERRAGDNSPLHF. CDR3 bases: TGTGCCAGCAGTGAAAGGCGGGCAGGTGACAATTCACCCCTCCACTTT.

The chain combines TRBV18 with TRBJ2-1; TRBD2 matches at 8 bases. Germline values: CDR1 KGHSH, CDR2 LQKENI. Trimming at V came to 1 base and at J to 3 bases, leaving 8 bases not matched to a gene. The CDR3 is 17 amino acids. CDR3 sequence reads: CASSPQASGSYYNEQFF. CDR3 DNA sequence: TGTGCCAGCTCACCACAGGCTAGCGGGTCATACTACAATGAGCAGTTCTTC.

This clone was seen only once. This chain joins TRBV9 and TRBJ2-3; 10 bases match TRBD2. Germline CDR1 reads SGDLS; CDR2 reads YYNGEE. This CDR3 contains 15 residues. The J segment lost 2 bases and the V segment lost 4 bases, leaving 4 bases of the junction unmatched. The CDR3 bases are TGTGCCAGCAGCACAAGCGGGGGGGTCACAGATACGCAGTATTTT. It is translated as CASSTSGGVTDTQYF. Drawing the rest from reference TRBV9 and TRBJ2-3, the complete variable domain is DSGVTQTPKHLITATGQRVTLRCSPRSGDLSVYWYQQSLDQGLQFLIQYYNGEERAKGNILERFSAQQFPDLHSELNLSSLELGDSALYFCASSTSGGVTDTQYFGPGTRLTVL.

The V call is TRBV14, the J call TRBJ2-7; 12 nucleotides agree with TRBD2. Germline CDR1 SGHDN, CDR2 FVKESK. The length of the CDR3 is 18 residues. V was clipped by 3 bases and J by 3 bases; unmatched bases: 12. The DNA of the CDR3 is TGTGCCAGCAGCCAGGTCTCTAGCGGGGGGGCCAACGTCTACGAGCAGTACTTC. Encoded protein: CASSQVSSGGANVYEQYF.

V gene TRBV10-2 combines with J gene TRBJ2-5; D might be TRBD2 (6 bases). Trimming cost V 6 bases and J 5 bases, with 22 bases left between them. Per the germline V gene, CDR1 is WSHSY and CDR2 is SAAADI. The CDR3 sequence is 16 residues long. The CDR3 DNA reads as TGCGCCAGCAGCCCAGGAGGGAGGCCGTCGCGGGAGACCCAGTACTTC. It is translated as CASSPGGRPSRETQYF.

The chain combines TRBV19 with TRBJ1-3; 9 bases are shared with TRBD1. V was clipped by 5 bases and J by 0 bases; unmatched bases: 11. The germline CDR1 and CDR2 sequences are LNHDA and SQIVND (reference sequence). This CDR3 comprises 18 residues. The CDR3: CASSGLNPGQGSGNTIYF. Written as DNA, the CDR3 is TGTGCCAGTAGTGGTCTCAACCCGGGACAGGGCTCTGGAAACACCATATATTTT.

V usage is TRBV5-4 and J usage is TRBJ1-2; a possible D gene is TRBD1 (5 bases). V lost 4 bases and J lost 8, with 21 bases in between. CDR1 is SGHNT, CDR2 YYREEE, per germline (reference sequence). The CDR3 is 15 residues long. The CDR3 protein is CASSTGGWAGLGYTF. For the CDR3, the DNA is TGTGCCAGCAGCACGGGGGGATGGGCAGGGTTAGGCTACACCTTC.

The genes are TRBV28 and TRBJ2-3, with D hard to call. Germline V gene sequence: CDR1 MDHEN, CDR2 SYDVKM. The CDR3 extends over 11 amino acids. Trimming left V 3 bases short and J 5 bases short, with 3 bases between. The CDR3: CASSFQDTQYF. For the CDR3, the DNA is TGTGCCAGCAGTTTCCAAGATACGCAGTATTTT.

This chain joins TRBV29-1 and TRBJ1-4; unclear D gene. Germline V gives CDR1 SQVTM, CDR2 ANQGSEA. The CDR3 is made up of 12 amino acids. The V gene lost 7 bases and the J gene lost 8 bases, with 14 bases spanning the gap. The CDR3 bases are TGCAGCGAAGTGTCGGGAGGGGAAAAACTGTTTTTT. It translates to CSEVSGGEKLFF.

The CDR3 DNA follows: TGTGCCAGCAGCCAAACAGGGGCTGGGGCCAACGTCCTGACTTTC. Translated, it gives CASSQTGAGANVLTF. The chain carries TRBV4-2 and TRBJ2-6; 7 nucleotides align to TRBD1. The junction had 0 bases not matched to a gene; V was cut back by 2 bases and J by 2 bases. Per the germline V gene, CDR1 is LGHNA and CDR2 is YNFKEQ. This CDR3 has 15 residues.

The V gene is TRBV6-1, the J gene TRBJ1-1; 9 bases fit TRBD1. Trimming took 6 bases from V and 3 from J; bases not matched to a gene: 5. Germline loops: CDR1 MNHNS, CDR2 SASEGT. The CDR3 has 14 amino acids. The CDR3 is CASRTGGRDTEAFF. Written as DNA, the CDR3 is TGTGCCAGCAGAACAGGGGGCCGAGACACTGAAGCTTTCTTT.

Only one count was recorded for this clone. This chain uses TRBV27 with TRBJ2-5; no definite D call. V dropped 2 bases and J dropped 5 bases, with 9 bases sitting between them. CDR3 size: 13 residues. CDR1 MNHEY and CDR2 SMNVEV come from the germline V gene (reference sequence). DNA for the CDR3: TGTGCCAGCAGTTTACGGCTCGGGGAGACCCAGTACTTC. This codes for CASSLRLGETQYF.

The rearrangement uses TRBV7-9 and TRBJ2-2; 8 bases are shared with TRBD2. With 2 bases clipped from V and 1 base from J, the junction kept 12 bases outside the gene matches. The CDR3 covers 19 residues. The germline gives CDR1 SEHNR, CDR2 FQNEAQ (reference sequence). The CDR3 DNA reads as TGTGCCAGCAGCTTAACGGCTAGCGGGCACGCCCAGAACACCGGGGAGCTGTTTTTT. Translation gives CASSLTASGHAQNTGELFF.

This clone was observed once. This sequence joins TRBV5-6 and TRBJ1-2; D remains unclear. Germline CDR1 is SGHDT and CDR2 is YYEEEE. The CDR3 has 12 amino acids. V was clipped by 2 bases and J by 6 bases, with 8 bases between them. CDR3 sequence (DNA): TGTGCCAGCAGCTTTGGGAGAGATGGCTACACCTTC. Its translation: CASSFGRDGYTF.

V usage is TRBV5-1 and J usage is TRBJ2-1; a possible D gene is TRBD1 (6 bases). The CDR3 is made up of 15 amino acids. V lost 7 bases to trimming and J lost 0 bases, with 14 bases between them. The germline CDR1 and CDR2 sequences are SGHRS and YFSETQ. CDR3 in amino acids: CASCAEDSSYNEQFF. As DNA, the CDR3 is TGCGCCAGCTGCGCCGAGGACAGCTCCTACAATGAGCAGTTCTTC.

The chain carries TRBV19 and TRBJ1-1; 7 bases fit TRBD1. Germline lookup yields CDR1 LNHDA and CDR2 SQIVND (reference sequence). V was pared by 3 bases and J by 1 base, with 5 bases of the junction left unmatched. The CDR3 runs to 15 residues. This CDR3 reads CASSIPWTGNTEAFF. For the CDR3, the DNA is TGTGCCAGTAGTATCCCATGGACAGGGAACACTGAAGCTTTCTTT.

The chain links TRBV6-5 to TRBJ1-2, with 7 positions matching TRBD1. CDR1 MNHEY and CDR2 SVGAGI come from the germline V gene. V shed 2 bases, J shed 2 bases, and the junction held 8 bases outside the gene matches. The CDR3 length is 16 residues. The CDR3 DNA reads TGTGCCAGCAGTTACCGGACACTGACAGGGAACTATGGCTACACCTTC. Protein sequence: CASSYRTLTGNYGYTF.

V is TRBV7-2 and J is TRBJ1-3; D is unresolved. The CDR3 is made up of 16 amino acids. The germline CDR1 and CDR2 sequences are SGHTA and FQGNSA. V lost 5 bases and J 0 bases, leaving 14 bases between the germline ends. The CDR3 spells CASSPDRTTSGNTIYF. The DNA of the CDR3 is TGTGCCAGCAGCCCCGATCGCACTACCTCTGGAAACACCATATATTTT.